This T cell receptor (beta chain) derives from a study of cytomegalovirus exposure and HLA in healthy donors. Comment on this clone: Its antigen is as yet unknown.

The germline gives CDR1 MGHRA, CDR2 YSYEKL. The trim removed 0 bases at V and 0 bases at J, leaving 5 bases unmatched. The CDR3 has 20 amino acids. The PCR ran on 60 Vbeta and 13 Jbeta primers. Only in-frame clones appear in the TCRdb table, and some are missing; sequencing was by immunoSEQ multiplex PCR. This sample has about 160,000 clones, with roughly 85% found just once. General study findings and limits: One variant, a missense change in DCLRE1C, was linked in a later analysis to TCR beta V- and J-gene trimming.

The genes are TRBV4-1 and TRBJ2-2; 15 bases are shared with TRBD2. The material sequenced was PBMCs. This receptor was taken from a man younger than 35 in good health and CMV-seropositive. CDR3 nucleotide sequence: TGCGCCAGCAGCCAAGAATTAGGACTAGCGGGGGGGCCGAACACCGGGGAGCTGTTTTTT. Its translation is CASSQELGLAGGPNTGELFF.